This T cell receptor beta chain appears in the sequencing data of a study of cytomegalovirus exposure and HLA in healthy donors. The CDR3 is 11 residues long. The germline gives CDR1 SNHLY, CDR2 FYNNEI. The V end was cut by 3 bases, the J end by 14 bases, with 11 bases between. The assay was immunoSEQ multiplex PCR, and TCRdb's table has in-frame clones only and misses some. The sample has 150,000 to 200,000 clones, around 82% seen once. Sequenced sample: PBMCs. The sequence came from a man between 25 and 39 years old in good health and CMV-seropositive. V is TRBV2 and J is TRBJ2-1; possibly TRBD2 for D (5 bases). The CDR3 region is CASSDRLGEFF. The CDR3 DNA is TGTGCCAGCAGTGACAGACTCGGGGAGTTCTTC.